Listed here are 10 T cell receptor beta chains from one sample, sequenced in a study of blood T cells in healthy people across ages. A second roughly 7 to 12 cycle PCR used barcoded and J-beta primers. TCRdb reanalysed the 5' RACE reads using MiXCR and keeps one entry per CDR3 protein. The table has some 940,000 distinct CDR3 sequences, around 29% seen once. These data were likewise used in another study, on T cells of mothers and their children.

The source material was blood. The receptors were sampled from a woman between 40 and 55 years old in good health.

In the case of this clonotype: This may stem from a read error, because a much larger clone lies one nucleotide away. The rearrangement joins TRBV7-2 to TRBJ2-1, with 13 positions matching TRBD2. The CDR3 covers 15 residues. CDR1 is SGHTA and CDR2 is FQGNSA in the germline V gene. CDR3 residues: CAGSLETSGGYEQFF. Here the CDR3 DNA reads TGTGCCGGCAGCTTAGAGACTAGCGGGGGGTATGAGCAGTTCTTC.

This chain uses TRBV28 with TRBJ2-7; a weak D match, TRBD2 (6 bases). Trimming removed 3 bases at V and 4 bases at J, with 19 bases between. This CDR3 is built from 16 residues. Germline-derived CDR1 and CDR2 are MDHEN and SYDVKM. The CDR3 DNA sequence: TGTGCCAGCAGTTTTCTGCCCAGGCGGGGAAATTACGAGCAGTACTTC. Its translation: CASSFLPRRGNYEQYF.

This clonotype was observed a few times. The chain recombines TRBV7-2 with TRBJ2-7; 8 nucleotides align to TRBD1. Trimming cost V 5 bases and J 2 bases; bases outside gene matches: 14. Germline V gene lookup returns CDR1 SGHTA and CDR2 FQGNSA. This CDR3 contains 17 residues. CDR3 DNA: TGTGCCAGCAGCCAAGGACAGGGTGGCCGATCTACCTACGAGCAGTACTTC. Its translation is CASSQGQGGRSTYEQYF.

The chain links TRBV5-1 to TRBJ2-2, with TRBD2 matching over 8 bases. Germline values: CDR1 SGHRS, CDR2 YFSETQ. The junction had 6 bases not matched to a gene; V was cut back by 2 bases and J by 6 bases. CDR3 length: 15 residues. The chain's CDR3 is CASSFGGAGAGELFF. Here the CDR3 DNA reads TGCGCCAGCAGCTTCGGGGGGGCCGGCGCCGGGGAGCTGTTTTTT.

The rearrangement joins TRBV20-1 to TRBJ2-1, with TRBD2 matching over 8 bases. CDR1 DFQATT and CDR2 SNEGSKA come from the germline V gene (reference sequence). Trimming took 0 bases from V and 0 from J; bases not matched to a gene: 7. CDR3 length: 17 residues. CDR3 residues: CSARDDSGTSSYNEQFF. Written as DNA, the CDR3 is TGCAGTGCTAGAGATGATTCAGGGACTAGCTCCTACAATGAGCAGTTCTTC.

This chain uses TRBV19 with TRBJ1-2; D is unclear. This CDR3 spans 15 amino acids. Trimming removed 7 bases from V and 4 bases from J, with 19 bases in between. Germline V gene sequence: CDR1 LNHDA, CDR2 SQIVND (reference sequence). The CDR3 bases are TGTGCCAGTAATGGGAATAGCCTAAGCGGCTATGGCTACACCTTC. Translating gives CASNGNSLSGYGYTF.

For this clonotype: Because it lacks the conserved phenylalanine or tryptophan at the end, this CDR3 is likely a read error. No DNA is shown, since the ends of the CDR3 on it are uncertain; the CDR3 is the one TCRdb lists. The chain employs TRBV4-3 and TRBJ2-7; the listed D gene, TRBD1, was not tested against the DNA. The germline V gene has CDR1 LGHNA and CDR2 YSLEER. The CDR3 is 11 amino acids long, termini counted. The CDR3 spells CASSQDLETVT.

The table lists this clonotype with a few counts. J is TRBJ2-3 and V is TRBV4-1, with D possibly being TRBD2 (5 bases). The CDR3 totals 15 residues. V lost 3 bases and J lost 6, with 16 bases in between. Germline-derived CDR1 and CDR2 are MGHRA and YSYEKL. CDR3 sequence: CASSQGPTSSDTQYF. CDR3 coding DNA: TGCGCCAGCAGCCAGGGCCCTACGTCTAGCGATACGCAGTATTTT.

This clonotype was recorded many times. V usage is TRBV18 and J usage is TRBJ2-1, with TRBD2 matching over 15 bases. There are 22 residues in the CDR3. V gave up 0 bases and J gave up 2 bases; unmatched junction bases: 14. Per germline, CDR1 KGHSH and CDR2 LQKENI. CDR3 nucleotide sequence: TGTGCCAGCTCACCACCAGTCTATGGACTAGCGGGGGGGCATACTCCCTACAATGAGCAGTTCTTC. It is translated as CASSPPVYGLAGGHTPYNEQFF.

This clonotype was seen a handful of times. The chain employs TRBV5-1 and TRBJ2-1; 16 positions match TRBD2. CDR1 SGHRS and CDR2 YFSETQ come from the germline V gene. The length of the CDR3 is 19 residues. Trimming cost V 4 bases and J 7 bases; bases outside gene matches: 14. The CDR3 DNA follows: TGCGCCAGCAGCCTGAAACCCGGGACTAGCGGGGGGGGGTCTAATGAGCAGTTCTTC. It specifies CASSLKPGTSGGGSNEQFF.